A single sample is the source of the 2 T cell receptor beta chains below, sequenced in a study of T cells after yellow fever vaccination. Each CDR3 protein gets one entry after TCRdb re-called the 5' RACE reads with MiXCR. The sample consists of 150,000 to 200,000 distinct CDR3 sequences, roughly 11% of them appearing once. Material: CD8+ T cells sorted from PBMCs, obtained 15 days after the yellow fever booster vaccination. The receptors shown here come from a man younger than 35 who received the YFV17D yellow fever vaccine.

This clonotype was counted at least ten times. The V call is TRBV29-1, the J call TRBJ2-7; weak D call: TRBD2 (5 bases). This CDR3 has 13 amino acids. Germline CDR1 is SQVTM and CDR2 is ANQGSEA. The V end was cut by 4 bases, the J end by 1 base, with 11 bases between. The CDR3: CSVAGGLSYEQYF. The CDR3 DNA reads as TGCAGCGTTGCCGGCGGGCTTTCCTACGAGCAGTACTTC.

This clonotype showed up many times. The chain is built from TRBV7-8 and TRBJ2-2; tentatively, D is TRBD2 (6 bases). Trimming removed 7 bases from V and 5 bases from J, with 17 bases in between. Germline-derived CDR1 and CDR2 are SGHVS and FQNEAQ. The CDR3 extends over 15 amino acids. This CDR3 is CASKLSGGATGELFF. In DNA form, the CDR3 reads TGTGCCAGCAAACTTTCGGGCGGGGCGACCGGGGAGCTGTTTTTT.